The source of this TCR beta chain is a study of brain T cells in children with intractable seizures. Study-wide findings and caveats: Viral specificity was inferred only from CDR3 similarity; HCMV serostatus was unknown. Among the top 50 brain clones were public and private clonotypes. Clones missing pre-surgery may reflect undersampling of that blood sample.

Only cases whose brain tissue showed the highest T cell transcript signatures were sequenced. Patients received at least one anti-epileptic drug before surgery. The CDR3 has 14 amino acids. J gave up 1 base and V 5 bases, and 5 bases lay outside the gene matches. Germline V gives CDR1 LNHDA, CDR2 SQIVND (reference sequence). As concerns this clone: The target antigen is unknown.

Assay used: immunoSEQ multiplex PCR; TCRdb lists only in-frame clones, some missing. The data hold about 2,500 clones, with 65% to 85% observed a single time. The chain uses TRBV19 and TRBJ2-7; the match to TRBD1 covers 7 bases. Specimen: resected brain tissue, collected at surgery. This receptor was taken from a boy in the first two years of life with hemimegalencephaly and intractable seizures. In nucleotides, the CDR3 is TGTGCCAGTAGTCTACAGGGGATATCCTACGAGCAGTACTTC. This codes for CASSLQGISYEQYF.